What follows are 16 T cell receptor beta chains derived from one specimen sequenced in a study of shared clonotypes between healthy human individuals. The repertoire was sequenced with immunoSEQ multiplex PCR; TCRdb's copy has only in-frame clones and lacks some. Here the sample spans some 2,000,000 clones, 90% to 97% being singletons. Material: naive CD4+ T cells sorted from blood. Subset in this sample: CD45RA+ positively selected. These receptors originate from a man aged 18 to 35 in good health.

The J gene is TRBJ2-7, the V gene TRBV10-1; TRBD1 might be the D (6 bases). CDR1 is WNHNN and CDR2 is SYGVQD in the germline V gene (reference sequence). The CDR3 spans 13 residues. The V end lost 10 bases, the J end lost 4 bases, and 17 bases lay between the germline ends. CDR3 sequence reads: CATLDSHGYEQYF. The CDR3, as DNA: TGCGCCACCTTGGACAGCCACGGTTACGAGCAGTACTTC.

The gene calls are TRBV5-1 and TRBJ2-2; D remains ambiguous. The germline gives CDR1 SGHRS, CDR2 YFSETQ. This CDR3 comprises 15 residues. Deletions cut 4 bases from V and 6 bases from J, with 16 bases between. CDR3 sequence (DNA): TGCGCCAGCAGCCAATCCGGACCCTGGCCCGGGGAGCTGTTTTTT. It is translated as CASSQSGPWPGELFF.

The table lists this clone with a few counts. The rearrangement links TRBV19 to TRBJ1-1; TRBD1 might be the D (6 bases). CDR1 and CDR2 from the germline V gene are LNHDA and SQIVND (reference sequence). Trimming stripped 1 base from V and 4 bases from J, with 10 bases between. The CDR3 covers 14 residues. CDR3 amino acids: CASSIGPGATEAFF. The CDR3 DNA reads as TGTGCCAGTAGTATAGGGCCAGGGGCCACTGAAGCTTTCTTT.

This chain joins TRBV5-1 and TRBJ2-5, with D tentatively TRBD1 (5 bases). The germline gives CDR1 SGHRS, CDR2 YFSETQ. This CDR3 contains 14 residues. Trimming stripped 0 bases from V and 7 bases from J, with 13 bases between. The CDR3 reads CASSLDRPTGTQYF. The CDR3 DNA follows: TGCGCCAGCAGCTTGGACAGGCCTACGGGGACCCAGTACTTC.

Concerning this clone itself: Other nucleotide sequences in the sample specify the same CDR3. CDR3 sequence (DNA): TGCGCCAGCAGCTCAGGACAGGGATACGAGCAGTACTTC. It is translated as CASSSGQGYEQYF. J is TRBJ2-7 and V is TRBV5-1; 8 bases are shared with TRBD1. The CDR3 contains 13 residues. Germline V CDR1 and CDR2: SGHRS, YFSETQ. With V trimmed by 3 bases and J by 4 bases, 3 bases remained unmatched.

This rearrangement joins TRBV6-1 to TRBJ2-7, with D tentatively TRBD1 (5 bases). The V and J ends lost 2 bases and 2 bases respectively, with 13 bases between them. The CDR3 is made up of 15 amino acids. Germline CDR1 and CDR2: MNHNS and SASEGT. This CDR3 is CASSELAGSPYEQYF. The CDR3 DNA reads as TGTGCCAGCAGTGAATTGGCAGGGTCCCCCTACGAGCAGTACTTC.

The chain has TRBV6-5 and TRBJ2-6, with 7 bases that match TRBD1. The germline CDR1 and CDR2 sequences are MNHEY and SVGAGI. V shed 8 bases and J 0 bases; nucleotides not matched to a gene: 4. This CDR3 contains 15 residues. This chain's CDR3 is CASSDRPSGANVLTF. As DNA, the CDR3 is TGTGCCAGCTCGGACAGGCCCTCTGGGGCCAACGTCCTGACTTTC.

V usage is TRBV5-1 and J usage is TRBJ2-2; 7 bases map to TRBD1. V trimming: 4 bases; J trimming: 4 bases; junction bases outside the gene matches: 13. Germline V gene data show CDR1 as SGHRS and CDR2 as YFSETQ. The CDR3 is 17 residues long. The DNA of the CDR3 is TGCGCCAGCAGCGCCAGAGCTAGGACAGGACCCACCGGGGAGCTGTTTTTT. Translated, it gives CASSARARTGPTGELFF.

This clone has a single count. The CDR3 sequence: CASSFRRPDSPLHF. In DNA form, the CDR3 reads TGTGCCAGCAGCTTCCGGCGGCCCGACTCACCCCTCCACTTT. V is TRBV7-2 and J is TRBJ1-6; D uncertain. The CDR3 sequence is 14 residues long. The germline V gene encodes CDR1 SGHTA and CDR2 FQGNSA. V was pared by 3 bases and J by 10 bases, with 13 bases between.

The chain recombines TRBV30 with TRBJ1-2, with a tentative D call TRBD1 (6 bases). Trimming pared 5 bases from V and 7 bases from J, leaving 14 bases between. This CDR3 spans 12 amino acids. Germline lookup yields CDR1 GTSNPN and CDR2 SVGIG (reference sequence). In DNA form, the CDR3 reads TGTGCCTGGGGCCTACGGGACACTGGCTACACCTTC. This gives the protein CAWGLRDTGYTF.

V usage is TRBV5-4 and J usage is TRBJ1-1; D possibly corresponds to TRBD1 (5 bases). CDR3 length: 15 amino acids. Germline loops: CDR1 SGHNT, CDR2 YYREEE (reference sequence). The germline V and J ends were trimmed by 4 bases and 1 base, with 14 bases remaining between them. The CDR3 nucleotides are TGTGCCAGCAGCCCCGGGGCGGATAGGAACACTGAAGCTTTCTTT. Protein sequence: CASSPGADRNTEAFF.

The chain couples TRBV29-1 to TRBJ1-1; possibly TRBD1 for D (6 bases). Germline loops: CDR1 SQVTM, CDR2 ANQGSEA. V lost 6 bases and J lost 1, with 12 bases in between. CDR3 length: 13 amino acids. The CDR3 nucleotides read TGCAGCGTGGTTGCACAGGGGAACACTGAAGCTTTCTTT. Translating gives CSVVAQGNTEAFF.

The gene calls are TRBV12-5 and TRBJ2-1, with D possibly matching TRBD1 (6 bases). The CDR3 runs 16 residues. Trimming pared 6 bases from V and 0 bases from J, leaving 15 bases between. CDR1 is LGHNT, CDR2 FRNRAP, per germline. This CDR3 is CASGLRQGSSYNEQFF. The CDR3 DNA reads TGTGCTAGTGGACTAAGGCAGGGGAGCTCCTACAATGAGCAGTTCTTC.

This sequence joins TRBV18 and TRBJ2-5; no clear D. Trimming took 0 bases from V and 5 from J, leaving 7 bases between them. This CDR3 region has 13 residues. Germline V gives CDR1 KGHSH, CDR2 LQKENI. CDR3 sequence reads: CASSPPSSETQYF. CDR3 coding DNA: TGTGCCAGCTCACCACCGTCCTCCGAGACCCAGTACTTC.

V is TRBV6-6 and J is TRBJ2-7; D possibly corresponds to TRBD1 (6 bases). V was cut by 0 bases and J by 3 bases, with 9 bases left in between. The CDR3 runs 14 residues. Germline V gene lookup returns CDR1 MNHNY and CDR2 SVGAGI (reference sequence). The CDR3: CASSYSTGHYEQYF. DNA for the CDR3: TGTGCCAGCAGTTACTCGACAGGCCACTACGAGCAGTACTTC.

Comments on this clone: This sample also contains other DNA sequences that code for the same CDR3. The V gene is TRBV9, the J gene TRBJ1-3; perhaps TRBD1 as D (6 bases). Germline V gene lookup returns CDR1 SGDLS and CDR2 YYNGEE. Trimming left V 0 bases short and J 2 bases short, with 9 bases between. The length of the CDR3 is 15 residues. The CDR3 nucleotides are TGTGCCAGCAGCGTAGTGGGGGGCACTGGAAACACCATATATTTT. It yields the protein CASSVVGGTGNTIYF.